Below are 25 T cell receptor beta chains sequenced from a single sample in a study of blood T cell repertoires in COVID-19 (dated by TCRdb to the early 2020s). Library preparation employed the immunoSEQ multiplex PCR assay. As stored in TCRdb, this immuneACCESS dataset retains in-frame rearrangements with V and J assigned. A fraction of the clones does not appear; measured against another copy, unresolved V genes explain less than half of the discrepancy, and the remainder lacks a known reason. The sample yields approximately 260,000 clones; over 80% were counted once. The top ten clonotypes cover roughly 3.3% of the sample. The source material was peripheral blood. These receptor sequences come from a woman in her thirties or forties with acute or convalescent COVID-19.

The gene calls are TRBV9 and TRBJ1-1; the D gene is possibly TRBD1 (6 bases). The CDR3 is 15 residues long. Trimming removed 4 bases from V and 4 bases from J, with 17 bases in between. CDR1 and CDR2 from the germline V gene are SGDLS and YYNGEE. The CDR3: CASSPGGGRSTEAFF. The CDR3 DNA is TGTGCCAGCAGCCCGGGGGGGGGCAGGAGCACTGAAGCTTTCTTT.

The gene calls are TRBV24-1 and TRBJ1-6; D unclear. The CDR3 covers 13 residues. Trimming removed 4 bases from V and 7 bases from J, with 7 bases in between. The germline V gene has CDR1 KGHDR and CDR2 SFDVKD. The CDR3 DNA is TGTGCCACCAGTGAACACTACAATTCACCCCTCCACTTT. Its protein product is CATSEHYNSPLHF.

The V call is TRBV5-1, the J call TRBJ2-2, with 7 bases identical to TRBD1. The junction had 7 bases not matched to a gene; V was cut back by 4 bases and J by 4 bases. CDR1 and CDR2 from the germline V gene are SGHRS and YFSETQ. The CDR3 extends over 15 amino acids. CDR3 in amino acids: CASSRQGGGTGELFF. CDR3 coding DNA: TGCGCCAGCAGCCGACAGGGTGGGGGCACCGGGGAGCTGTTTTTT.

The chain employs TRBV6-5 and TRBJ1-4; possible D gene TRBD1, 5 bases. CDR1 is MNHEY and CDR2 is SVGAGI in the germline V gene. Trimming cost V 5 bases and J 7 bases, with 17 bases left between them. The length of the CDR3 is 15 residues. The CDR3 here is CASSPRQTSGEKLFF. The CDR3 DNA is TGTGCCAGCAGTCCCCGACAGACCTCCGGTGAAAAACTGTTTTTT.

DNA for the CDR3: TGCGCCAGCAGCTCGGACAGAGGAGAGACCCAGTACTTC. Translated, it gives CASSSDRGETQYF. The genes are TRBV5-1 and TRBJ2-5, with TRBD1 as a possible D gene (6 bases). Germline V gene data show CDR1 as SGHRS and CDR2 as YFSETQ. The V end lost 3 bases, the J end lost 4 bases, and 10 bases lay between the germline ends. The CDR3 sequence is 13 residues long.

The chain recombines TRBV30 with TRBJ1-6, with D tentatively TRBD1 (5 bases). The CDR3 has 14 amino acids. The germline CDR1 and CDR2 sequences are GTSNPN and SVGIG (reference sequence). Trimming removed 2 bases from V and 5 bases from J, with 10 bases in between. CDR3 protein: CAWSLGRNNSPLHF. Here the CDR3 DNA reads TGTGCCTGGAGTCTGGGGCGGAATAATTCACCCCTCCACTTT.

The chain links TRBV6-2 or TRBV6-3 to TRBJ1-5; 7 positions match TRBD1. With 2 bases clipped from V and 3 bases from J, the junction kept 13 bases outside the gene matches. Per the germline V gene, CDR1 is MNHEY and CDR2 is SVGEGT. This CDR3 has 18 residues. CDR3 sequence (DNA): TGTGCCAGCAGTTACGGGTATCGGGCAGGGGGGATCAATCAGCCCCAGCATTTT. Translating it yields CASSYGYRAGGINQPQHF.

The chain has TRBV6-1 and TRBJ1-1, with D perhaps matching TRBD1 (5 bases). Germline-derived CDR1 and CDR2 are MNHNS and SASEGT. V lost 3 bases and J lost 4, with 9 bases in between. The CDR3 spans 13 residues. The DNA of the CDR3 is TGTGCCAGCAGTGAGCGGGGGAGCACTGAAGCTTTCTTT. The encoded protein is CASSERGSTEAFF.

The chain is built from TRBV2 and TRBJ1-2, with D perhaps matching TRBD1 (6 bases). The CDR3 has 14 amino acids. Germline CDR1 reads SNHLY; CDR2 reads FYNNEI. Trimming left V 10 bases short and J 2 bases short, with 17 bases between. The CDR3 sequence is CAIPFLDSNYGYTF. The CDR3 DNA reads as TGTGCCATCCCGTTTTTGGACAGCAACTATGGCTACACCTTC.

The chain carries TRBV12-3 or TRBV12-4 and TRBJ1-2; D is unclear. V gave up 1 base and J gave up 7 bases, with 10 bases separating them. The length of the CDR3 is 13 residues. CDR3 residues: CASSLVAGLGYTF. The CDR3 DNA reads as TGTGCCAGCAGTTTAGTGGCAGGCCTTGGCTACACCTTC.

The chain has TRBV9 and TRBJ1-1; D remains ambiguous. Trimming removed 4 bases at V and 1 base at J, with 14 bases between. CDR1 is SGDLS, CDR2 YYNGEE, per germline. CDR3 size: 15 residues. The CDR3 region has the DNA TGTGCCAGCAGCCCAGGAGGGCTCCGGAACACTGAAGCTTTCTTT. This codes for CASSPGGLRNTEAFF.

This sequence joins TRBV19 and TRBJ1-1; possible D gene TRBD1, 6 bases. There are 16 residues in the CDR3. Germline CDR1 and CDR2: LNHDA and SQIVND (reference sequence). Trimming pared 3 bases from V and 0 bases from J, leaving 14 bases between. This chain's CDR3 is CASSMGGQGLNTEAFF. The CDR3 DNA follows: TGTGCCAGTAGTATGGGGGGGCAGGGCCTGAACACTGAAGCTTTCTTT.

This clone has only one observation. The chain is built from TRBV15 and TRBJ2-2, with D possibly being TRBD2 (5 bases). V shed 0 bases and J shed 4 bases, with 15 bases lying between them. CDR1 LNHNV and CDR2 YYDKDF come from the germline V gene (reference sequence). This CDR3 spans 17 amino acids. The CDR3 region has the DNA TGTGCCACCAGCAGAGATCGGCAGCGAGGGAGCACCGGGGAGCTGTTTTTT. It encodes CATSRDRQRGSTGELFF.

This rearrangement joins TRBV5-1 to TRBJ2-3, with D tentatively TRBD2 (6 bases). CDR1 is SGHRS and CDR2 is YFSETQ in the germline V gene. Trimming shortened V by 0 bases and J by 6 bases, and 11 bases separated the two germline ends. CDR3 size: 14 residues. CDR3 coding DNA: TGCGCCAGCAGCTTGGGGGACTCTGCGGATACGCAGTATTTT. Translation: CASSLGDSADTQYF.

This clone was counted once. The chain carries TRBV7-2 and TRBJ2-5, with 8 bases aligning to TRBD2. The ends lost 7 bases at V and 4 bases at J; junction bases unmatched: 14. The germline gives CDR1 SGHTA, CDR2 FQGNSA. The CDR3 runs to 16 residues. CDR3 DNA sequence: TGTGCCAGCACCCTCGGGGGGGCGGTTTCATTAGAGACCCAGTACTTC. Encoded protein: CASTLGGAVSLETQYF.

The chain is built from TRBV23-1 and TRBJ1-2; D gene uncertain. TRBV23-1 is noted as an ORF with a role that remains uncertain. The ends were cut back, 0 bases at V and 3 bases at J, with 17 bases in the middle. The length of the CDR3 is 17 residues. CDR3 sequence reads: CASSQSDQRPTYYGYTF. CDR3 DNA: TGCGCCAGCAGTCAATCCGACCAGCGTCCCACCTACTATGGCTACACCTTC.

Concerning this clone itself: The sample holds other DNA sequences that translate to the same CDR3. The V call is TRBV30, the J call TRBJ1-1, with TRBD1 as a possible D gene (5 bases). This CDR3 region has 13 residues. The V end lost 0 bases, the J end lost 1 base, and 6 bases lay between the germline ends. The germline gives CDR1 GTSNPN, CDR2 SVGIG (reference sequence). The CDR3 here is CAWSVGGNTEAFF. DNA for the CDR3: TGTGCCTGGAGTGTGGGGGGGAACACTGAAGCTTTCTTT.

CDR3 sequence (DNA): TGTGCCAGCAGTGTGGGGGTCCCGGGACAGGGGGGACAAGAGACCCAGTACTTC. It translates to CASSVGVPGQGGQETQYF. V and J are TRBV27 and TRBJ2-5; TRBD1 matches at 11 bases. Trimming removed 5 bases from V and 2 bases from J; junction bases left unmatched: 13. The CDR3 runs to 18 residues. Germline CDR1 MNHEY, CDR2 SMNVEV (reference sequence).

The V gene is TRBV30, the J gene TRBJ2-7; D unresolved. Germline-derived CDR1 and CDR2 are GTSNPN and SVGIG (reference sequence). The V end lost 2 bases, the J end lost 5 bases, and 13 bases lay between the germline ends. The CDR3 totals 13 residues. CDR3 sequence: CAWSTSGSHEQYV. The CDR3 nucleotides are TGTGCCTGGAGTACGTCCGGGTCCCACGAGCAGTACGTC.

On this clone: The sample holds other DNA sequences that translate to the same CDR3. The chain is built from TRBV6-6 and TRBJ1-4; D might be TRBD1 (5 bases). The ends were cut back, 6 bases at V and 3 bases at J, with 8 bases in the middle. This CDR3 spans 13 amino acids. CDR1 is MNHNY and CDR2 is SVGAGI in the germline V gene (reference sequence). In DNA form, the CDR3 reads TGTGCCAGCAGCGCAGGGTCTAATGAAAAACTGTTTTTT. Amino acids: CASSAGSNEKLFF.

The chain combines TRBV5-1 with TRBJ2-2; 7 nucleotides match TRBD1. The CDR3 has 15 residues. V dropped 4 bases and J dropped 1; count of bases not matched to a gene: 4. From germline, CDR1 is SGHRS and CDR2 YFSETQ. The DNA for the CDR3 is TGCGCCAGCAGCCCAAGGACAGGGAACACCGGGGAGCTGTTTTTT. Its translation is CASSPRTGNTGELFF.

This chain connects TRBV7-2 to TRBJ1-2; 10 bases fit TRBD1. The CDR3 length is 14 residues. The V and J ends lost 6 bases and 3 bases, in that order; junction bases with no gene match: 4. Germline V gene sequence: CDR1 SGHTA, CDR2 FQGNSA. The CDR3 DNA reads TGTGCCAGCAGTGGACAGGGGGACTACTATGGCTACACCTTC. It yields the protein CASSGQGDYYGYTF.

This rearrangement joins TRBV7-2 to TRBJ2-2; tentatively, D is TRBD1 (6 bases). Germline CDR1 and CDR2: SGHTA and FQGNSA. Between the trimmed V and J ends, which lost 5 bases and 7 bases, there was a span of 17 bases. CDR3 length: 15 amino acids. This CDR3 reads CASSTGTPRGGELFF. The CDR3 nucleotides are TGTGCCAGCAGCACCGGGACACCTCGAGGCGGGGAGCTGTTTTTT.

The V gene is TRBV18, the J gene TRBJ2-5; 7 nucleotides line up with TRBD1. The CDR3 runs to 15 residues. Germline V gives CDR1 KGHSH, CDR2 LQKENI. The junction had 6 bases not matched to a gene; V was cut back by 0 bases and J by 5 bases. The CDR3 is CASSPPLTGPETQYF. The DNA of the CDR3 is TGTGCCAGCTCACCACCCTTGACAGGGCCCGAGACCCAGTACTTC.

The chain joins TRBV10-3 to TRBJ2-7; D possibly corresponds to TRBD1 (6 bases). V shed 10 bases and J shed 1 base, with 11 bases lying between them. The CDR3 loop spans 12 amino acids. Germline-derived CDR1 and CDR2 are ENHRY and SYGVKD. The DNA of the CDR3 is TGTGCCACCGCAGGGGTATCCTACGAGCAGTACGTC. It translates to CATAGVSYEQYV.